This paragraph reports one T cell receptor (beta chain). Its antigen target is currently unknown. Nothing much larger sits one base from this clone, and base qualities are not available. Taken with the paper, the label for time point translates to: technical triplicate 1. TCR libraries for sorted subsets were made from over 750,000 sorted CD4+ or CD8+ T cells. Peripheral blood was subjected to Ficoll-Hypaque density gradient centrifugation to isolate PBMCs, which were then cryopreserved in liquid nitrogen. The study also sequenced paired sorted CD4+ and CD8+ subsets from healthy controls, HAM/TSP patients and MS patients. These data are taken from a study of neurological immune-mediated disorders (dated 2019 in TCRdb). Regarding the research as a whole: Peripheral blood TCR-beta repertoires from patients with HTLV-I-associated myelopathy (HAM/TSP), patients with multiple sclerosis, and healthy controls were compared in the study using UMI-based sequencing. The cohort included some 66 subjects: around 15 with HAM/TSP, approximately 34 with multiple sclerosis, and about 20 healthy controls. Technical triplicate libraries were sequenced so that the variability in frequency of each individual clone could be precisely calculated. Alongside PBMC samples, the set of more than 80 TCR-beta libraries contained longitudinal samples, technical triplicates, and paired CD4+ and CD8+ T-cell subsets that had been sorted. General study outcomes and caveats: TCR clonal expansion was greatest in HAM/TSP patients and smallest in MS patients, who ranked below even healthy controls. No identical CDR3 amino acid sequences were found to be shared among expanded clones across subjects, suggesting that TCR-beta repertoires were private in all groups.

The CDR3 starts with the cysteine, ends with the phenylalanine, and has 14 residues. Only the CDR3 portion is preserved as DNA: 42 bases, with reading frame beginning at the first base. cDNA synthesis used template-switch 5'RACE with a primer carrying a 10-nucleotide random unique molecular identifier tagging each TCR transcript. Every sequencing run covered 15-18 subjects and yielded more than 160 million TCR-beta sequences. The RNeasy kit was used for extraction of total RNA. Using the KAPA Real-time Library Amplification kit, TCR-beta VDJ regions were amplified with primers for the TCR constant region and the 5'RACE anchor. A first PCR added sample indexes and Illumina adaptors, after which a second PCR increased the library yield. The roughly 650 bp TCR product was size-selected on a 2% E-gel SizeSelection system after Ampure bead purification. Before pooling, library quality was checked on a Bioanalyzer, concentration was measured with Qubit, and libraries were quantified with the Kapa Library Quantification kit. An Illumina HiSeq 2500 was used to sequence the libraries paired-end at 2 x 150 bp. To increase sequence diversity, roughly 24-32% phiX was spiked into each library pool. The study's processing was this. The quality-filtered reads were processed with the UMI-based MiGEC pipeline, whose error correction step removed more than 80% of the raw TCR sequences. VDJ genes were aligned to IMGT germline references, and clonotypes were defined by unique CDR3 amino acid sequence plus V-J genes. Clonal expansion, Shannon diversity and CDR3 relatedness were evaluated with VDJtools (CalcPairwiseDistances, ClusterSamples), while phylogenetic trees were built in CLCbio workbench. Expanded clones were defined as having at least 8 unique UMIs, based on coefficient-of-variation modelling across technical triplicates. TCRdb passed the public sequencing reads through fastp at Q25 and MiXCR, retaining productive beta sequences. Every distinct CDR3 protein forms one entry, paired with its most common genes and DNA. The V and J calls and clone size come from TCRdb's table, not from the authors' own analysis. The sample table records tens of thousands of distinct CDR3 sequences; around 14% of these occur just once. The biggest ten clones account for 5.5% of the sample.

The sequence was collected from a female donor with HTLV-1-associated myelopathy (HAM/TSP). The sequenced sample was CD4+ T cells from blood. The sequence joins TRBV3-2 to TRBJ1-2; TRBD1, as called in the table, went unchecked against the DNA. TRBV3-2 is annotated as a pseudogene. In nucleotides, the sequence is TGTGCCAGCAGCCAAGGCCCCCCGAGGGGTGGCTACAACTTC. Its protein product is CASSQGPPRGGYNF.